The source of this TCR beta chain is a study of shared clonotypes between healthy human individuals. General observations from the study: Blood was the sole source, and tissue repertoires probably differ. Approximately 4.6% of naive CD4 clonotypes were shared across several donors.

CD45RO-negative cells were positively selected for CCR7, leaving out terminally differentiated effector memory CD45RA+ cells. With regard to this clone: Its antigen is as yet unknown.

It was around 180 ng DNA, about 30,000 T cell genomes, that sorted-subset replicate PCRs used. Original methodology: Junction-only sequences produced by ImmunoSEQ had no quality scores, so filtering differed. The protocol was immunoSEQ multiplex PCR, while the TCRdb copy is restricted to in-frame clones and leaves out a portion. Clone size and V and J calls were adopted from that table, with D and trimming inferred from the DNA. The table has about 2.1 million clones, around 95% seen once. The germline V gene has CDR1 SGHTA and CDR2 FQGTGA. The CDR3 length is 14 residues. Trimming removed 3 bases at V and 5 bases at J, with 12 bases between.

The TCR sequence derives from a man between 18 and 35 years old in good health. Some clones in this sample may be carry-over from other donors' samples. The source material was naive CD8+ T cells from PBMCs. The chain employs TRBV7-3 and TRBJ2-3; D unclear. CDR3 amino acids: CASSFLGSGDTQYF. In DNA form, the CDR3 reads TGTGCCAGCAGCTTTCTAGGGTCCGGAGATACGCAGTATTTT.